The 2 T cell receptor beta chains in this list originate from one sample, sequenced in a study of blood T cell repertoires in COVID-19. Sequencing used immunoSEQ multiplex PCR; TCRdb keeps in-frame clones, though not all of them. The sample shows a few hundred thousand clones, 70% to 90% of them seen only once. Input material: peripheral blood. These receptors all come from a man in his sixties with acute or convalescent COVID-19.

The rearrangement joins TRBV6-5 to TRBJ2-7; D is perhaps TRBD1 (6 bases). V was shortened by 5 bases and J by 4 bases, with 9 bases between the two germline ends. The CDR3 has 12 residues. Germline lookup yields CDR1 MNHEY and CDR2 SVGAGI. CDR3 sequence (DNA): TGTGCCAGCAGTCAACAGGGATACGAGCAGTACTTC. Translation: CASSQQGYEQYF.

The chain links TRBV5-1 to TRBJ1-1; D may be TRBD1 (5 bases). Trimming pared 3 bases from V and 5 bases from J, leaving 11 bases between. Germline V gene data show CDR1 as SGHRS and CDR2 as YFSETQ. This CDR3 spans 13 amino acids. CDR3 in amino acids: CASSSVGGTEAFF. CDR3 nucleotide sequence: TGCGCCAGCAGCTCGGTGGGGGGTACTGAAGCTTTCTTT.